These T cell receptor beta chains were read from a single sample in a study of blood T cells in healthy people across ages. TCRdb passed the 5' RACE reads through MiXCR, listing each CDR3 protein once. This sample has over 1,200,000 distinct CDR3 sequences; approximately 60% occur once, and the top ten carry more than 6%. The sample taken for sequencing was blood. These receptors were collected from a man aged 18 to 29 in good health. Both conserved end residues are part of each CDR3.

V gene	J gene	CDR3 protein
TRBV6-1	TRBJ1-2	CASRQYRDRTATGMQDYGYTF
TRBV12-3/TRBV12-4	TRBJ2-3	CATNTGSTDTQYF
TRBV12-3/TRBV12-4	TRBJ2-1	CAGATSGGISEQFF
TRBV6-5	TRBJ2-3	CASSYGSADTQYF
TRBV5-1	NA	CASSFSGIETQYF
TRBV12-3/TRBV12-4	TRBJ2-5	CASSFGLAGDQETQYF
TRBV11-2	TRBJ2-5	CASSLGRTGTQETQYF
TRBV20-1	TRBJ1-4	CSARDRQGAGEKLFF
TRBV4-3	TRBJ2-7	CASSRDLAGVSSYEQYF
TRBV20-1	TRBJ2-7	CSARQGEAYEQYF
TRBV2	TRBJ1-1	CASLGGTEAFF
TRBV6-5	TRBJ2-6	CASQRYPSGANVLTF
TRBV6-1	TRBJ1-2	CASSDTPNYGYTF
TRBV12-3/TRBV12-4	TRBJ1-6	CACSPGGSSSYNSPLHF
TRBV6-1	TRBJ1-6	CASSEDLTVSSYNSPLHF
TRBV19	NA	CASSGEDYEQYF
TRBV14	TRBJ2-4	CASSQVGGIRAKNIQYF
TRBV6-1	TRBJ2-1	CASSGRDRSYNEQFF
TRBV15	TRBJ2-3	CATSSPGTSISTDTQYF
TRBV20-1	TRBJ1-2	CSATLRDRGIDGYTF
TRBV15	TRBJ2-7	CATSSPGVTYEQYF
TRBV2	TRBJ1-2	CASSEESNNGYTF
TRBV7-9	TRBJ2-3	CASSLRVDEGWTDTQYF
TRBV7-2	TRBJ2-7	CASSLSYGRYEQYF
TRBV6-5	TRBJ2-5	CASRRHLQETQYF
TRBV19	TRBJ1-1	CASSIPGLGTEAFF
TRBV7-2	TRBJ2-3	CASSLVGGRASDTQYF
TRBV11-2	TRBJ2-4	CASSYPGLARREQYF
TRBV28	NA	CASSLFGQGSREQYF
TRBV12-3/TRBV12-4	TRBJ2-7	CASSLSPDSSYEQYF
TRBV4-1	TRBJ2-3	CASSPTPGVWGDTQYF
TRBV25-1	TRBJ1-1	CASSAYLNTEAFF
TRBV27	TRBJ1-2	CATQTENYGYTF
TRBV7-9	TRBJ2-7	CASSPRDTFSYEQYF
TRBV20-1	TRBJ2-3	CSARDVLRGRVTDTQYF
TRBV4-1	TRBJ2-7	CASSQDPSPASGSYEQYF
TRBV6-1	TRBJ2-7	CASSRQGMAYEQYF
TRBV2	TRBJ2-7	CASTRFSYEQYF
TRBV18	TRBJ2-5	CASSNGQGQETQYF
TRBV29-1	TRBJ2-7	CSVEGFSSYEQYF
TRBV7-2	TRBJ2-3	CASSSRLAGSVGDTQYF
TRBV7-2	TRBJ2-5	CASSPVAGHQETQYF
TRBV6-5	TRBJ2-1	CASSYPTLLGSYNEQFF
TRBV30	TRBJ1-2	CAWSLFPGKGSHTDYGYTF
TRBV25-1	TRBJ2-1	CASSDETSGYSSEQFF
TRBV7-9	TRBJ2-1	CASSLSTGVNEQFF
TRBV20-1	TRBJ2-5	CSAGLRTVKETQYF
TRBV29-1	TRBJ2-1	CSVVRQLNRNEQFF
TRBV7-9	TRBJ2-1	CASSSFRANEQFF
TRBV12-5	TRBJ2-1	CASGRGLSSYNEQFF
TRBV7-2	TRBJ1-2	CASSPRTGETYGYTF
TRBV3-1	TRBJ2-1	CASSQAGNDNNEQFF
TRBV27	NA	CASSGLSSYNEQYF
TRBV28	TRBJ2-7	CVSNNQGRNSYEQYF
TRBV6-5	TRBJ2-7	CASSYSSKGYEQYF
TRBV4-3	TRBJ2-1	CASSSVRGRGYEQFF
TRBV24-1	TRBJ1-2	CATSGLDRNYGYTF
TRBV4-1	TRBJ2-7	CASSQGTSGRARIYEQYF